This is a list of T cell receptor beta chains from one sample in a study of identical twins. Each CDR3 protein gets one entry after TCRdb re-called the 5' RACE reads with MiXCR. The table lists around 1.7 million distinct CDR3 sequences, around a third of them singletons. The sequenced material came from cord blood. Receptors were obtained from a newborn girl in good health. The CDR3 runs from the conserved cysteine through the conserved F or W. A D gene is named only where the DNA matches it firmly. For some rows the clone size is stated as once, few or many, or as a class when expanded; others skip it.

few,TRBJ1-2,NA,TRBV24-1,CATSDDRGYTF,TGTGCCACCAGTGATGACAGGGGCTACACCTTC
NA,TRBJ2-5,NA,TRBV20-1,CSAFGHQETQYF,TGCAGTGCTTTCGGGCATCAAGAGACCCAGTACTTC
NA,TRBJ2-5,NA,TRBV6-5,CASSYPQGEETQYF,TGTGCCAGCAGTTACCCTCAAGGAGAAGAGACCCAGTACTTC
few,TRBJ2-3,TRBD2,TRBV29-1,CSGIAGGLTDTQYF,TGCAGCGGAATAGCGGGGGGGCTCACAGATACGCAGTATTTT
NA,TRBJ2-3,TRBD1,TRBV28,CASSSTGIRDTQYF,TGTGCCAGCAGCTCGACAGGGATCCGAGATACGCAGTATTTT
NA,TRBJ1-1,TRBD1,TRBV14,CASSQVGGQSTEAFF,TGTGCCAGCAGCCAAGTTGGGGGACAGAGCACTGAAGCTTTCTTT
NA,TRBJ1-6,NA,TRBV4-2,CASSRGPEHNSPLHF,TGTGCCAGCAGCCGGGGACCCGAGCATAATTCACCCCTCCACTTT
NA,TRBJ1-2,TRBD1,TRBV11-2,CASSSLRQGHGYTF,TGTGCCAGCAGCTCCCTCAGACAGGGACATGGCTACACCTTC
NA,TRBJ2-3,TRBD2,TRBV6-6,CASSYGGLAEGTDTQYF,TGTGCCAGCAGTTACGGGGGACTAGCGGAAGGGACAGATACGCAGTATTTT
few,TRBJ2-1,TRBD1,TRBV12-3/TRBV12-4,CASTPNTGVSSYNEQFF,TGTGCCAGCACCCCAAACACAGGGGTCAGCTCCTACAATGAGCAGTTCTTC
few,TRBJ1-2,TRBD1,TRBV12-3/TRBV12-4,CASSFSWTGRRGYTF,TGTGCCAGCAGTTTTAGCTGGACAGGGAGGCGAGGCTACACCTTC
NA,TRBJ2-5,NA,TRBV30,CAWSPGLQETQYF,TGTGCCTGGAGCCCGGGGCTCCAAGAGACCCAGTACTTC
NA,TRBJ2-1,NA,TRBV9,CASSARPSFEGEQFF,TGTGCCAGCAGCGCGCGACCATCGTTTGAGGGTGAGCAGTTCTTC
NA,TRBJ1-6,NA,TRBV19,CASNLRVDSPLHF,TGTGCCAGTAACCTCAGGGTTGATTCACCCCTCCACTTT
few,TRBJ1-2,TRBD1,TRBV20-1,CSATPLGTGGGYTF,TGCAGTGCCACGCCCCTAGGGACAGGGGGAGGCTACACCTTC
NA,TRBJ2-3,TRBD2,TRBV5-1,CASSLAASGADTQYF,TGCGCCAGCAGCTTGGCGGCTAGCGGGGCAGATACGCAGTATTTT
NA,TRBJ1-1,NA,TRBV20-1,CSARDWKVRGTEAFF,TGCAGTGCTAGAGATTGGAAGGTGCGGGGGACTGAAGCTTTCTTT
NA,TRBJ2-3,NA,TRBV20-1,CSAREEPGHTSYMQYF,TGCAGTGCTAGAGAGGAACCAGGGCATACCTCCTATATGCAGTATTTT
NA,TRBJ2-5,NA,TRBV19,CASSIDSSGWETQYF,TGTGCCAGTAGTATAGACTCAAGTGGTTGGGAGACCCAGTACTTC
few,TRBJ2-7,TRBD1,TRBV20-1,CSARQWDRADEQYF,TGCAGTGCAAGACAGTGGGACAGGGCCGACGAGCAGTACTTC
few,TRBJ1-2,TRBD1,TRBV12-3/TRBV12-4,CASSRQGSGNGYTF,TGTGCCAGCAGTAGACAGGGGTCAGGAAATGGCTACACCTTC